The sequence of this T cell receptor beta chain was determined in a study of CD8+CD57+ T cells in acquired aplastic anemia. Study-level background: Sorted CD4+ and CD8+ cells yielded about 3.1 ug of DNA on average. Points from the study as a whole: The number of CD8+ CDR3 sequences shared by patients and controls was around 30.

This clonotype came up a few times. The antigen is unknown. Patients included in sequencing had previously demonstrated CD8+CD57+ cell expansion by flow cytometry. Genomic DNA, serving as template, underwent TCR beta VDJ and CDR3 profiling. MiXCR was run by TCRdb on the reads, yielding one entry per CDR3 protein. The sample carries under 200,000 distinct CDR3 sequences, around half recorded once. The source of this sequence is a human donor with aplastic anemia. The sample taken for sequencing was sorted CD4+, CD8+, or CD8+CD57+ T cells (not recorded which) from PBMCs.

The DNA of the CDR3 is TGTGCCAGCAGTAGGCAACAGGATACTACAGATACGCAGTATTTT. Encoded protein: CASSRQQDTTDTQYF. The genes are TRBV25-1 and TRBJ2-3; D may be TRBD1 (5 bases). Trimming left V 5 bases short and J 3 bases short, with 15 bases between. Germline V gene data show CDR1 as MGHDK and CDR2 as SYGVNS. This CDR3 is 15 amino acids long. The variable domain in full, completed from reference TRBV25-1 and TRBJ2-3, reads EADIYQTPRYLVIGTGKKITLECSQTMGHDKMYWYQQDPGMELHLIHYSYGVNSTEKGDLSSESTVSRIRTEHFPLTLESARPSHTSQYLCASSRQQDTTDTQYFGPGTRLTVL.